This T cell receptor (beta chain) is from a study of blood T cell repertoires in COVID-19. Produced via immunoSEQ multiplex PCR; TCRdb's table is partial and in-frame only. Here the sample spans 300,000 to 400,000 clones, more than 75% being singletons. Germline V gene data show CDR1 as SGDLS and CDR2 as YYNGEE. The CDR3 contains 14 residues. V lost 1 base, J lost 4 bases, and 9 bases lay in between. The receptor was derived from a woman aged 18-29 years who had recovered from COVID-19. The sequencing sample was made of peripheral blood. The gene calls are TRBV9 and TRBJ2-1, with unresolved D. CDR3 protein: CASSVSGPYNEQFF. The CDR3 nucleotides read TGTGCCAGCAGCGTAAGTGGGCCATACAATGAGCAGTTCTTC. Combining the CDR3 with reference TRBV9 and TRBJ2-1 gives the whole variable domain DSGVTQTPKHLITATGQRVTLRCSPRSGDLSVYWYQQSLDQGLQFLIQYYNGEERAKGNILERFSAQQFPDLHSELNLSSLELGDSALYFCASSVSGPYNEQFFGPGTRLTVL.